This T cell receptor (beta chain) was identified in a study of blood T cell repertoires in COVID-19. For the study at large: PBMCs, B-cell-depleted T cells, or T cells provided the cDNA or gDNA that made up the material.

This table comes from immunoSEQ multiplex PCR, and its TCRdb copy is limited to in-frame clones, with some not included. Counted here are roughly 150,000 clones, around 84% occurring once; the ten biggest clones make up about 7.8%. Germline V lookup: CDR1 SGHVS, CDR2 FQNEAQ. CDR3 size: 14 residues. V shed 4 bases and J shed 3 bases, with 10 bases lying between them. The V gene is TRBV7-8, the J gene TRBJ1-3; D is unresolved. This receptor was obtained from a woman aged 50 to 60 in a cohort sampled during active or convalescent COVID-19. Sequences were obtained from peripheral blood. The CDR3 DNA is TGTGCCAGCAGCTCCCTGGAGGGTGGAAACACCATATATTTT. This encodes CASSSLEGGNTIYF. Full variable domain (rest looked up from reference TRBV7-8 and TRBJ1-3): GAGVSQSPRYKVAKRGQDVALRCDPISGHVSLFWYQQALGQGPEFLTYFQNEAQLDKSGLPSDRFFAERPEGSVSTLKIQRTQQEDSAVYLCASSSLEGGNTIYFGEGSWLTVV.